Each of the 21 T cell receptor beta chains below was sequenced from the same sample in a study of human T cells and chemical hapten exposure. Time point: patch test 2, 6 weeks after DPC sensitization. Treatment here: therapeutic diphenylcyclopropenone sensitization with weekly scalp DPC. One entry per CDR3 protein, called by TCRdb with MiXCR from the RACE reads. This table holds fewer than 90,000 distinct CDR3 sequences, less than 8.5% found once. Sequences were derived from whole blood, sampled in connection with sensitization to the hapten diphenylcyclopropenone (DPC). These receptors originate from a woman aged 25 to 39 with alopecia areata. Some clones in this sample may be carry-over from other donors' samples.

This clonotype was picked up a small number of times. The CDR3 region is CASSKGQGDNTEAFF. The CDR3 DNA sequence: TGTGCCAGCTCAAAGGGACAGGGGGATAACACTGAAGCTTTCTTT. The gene calls are TRBV18 and TRBJ1-1; 11 bases are a match to TRBD1. Trimming took 5 bases from V and 2 from J; bases not matched to a gene: 4. Germline V gene sequence: CDR1 KGHSH, CDR2 LQKENI. The CDR3 contains 15 residues.

This clonotype appeared many times. The CDR3 DNA reads as TGTGCCACCAGTGACACACCGGGACAGGGTTTGCGTGGGTGCTTTCGGTACGATTCACCCCTCCACTTT. Protein: CATSDTPGQGLRGCFRYDSPLHF. The chain uses TRBV24-1 and TRBJ1-6, with 9 bases aligning to TRBD1. There are 23 residues in the CDR3. V was pared by 4 bases and J by 8 bases, with 29 bases of the junction left unmatched. CDR1 and CDR2 from the germline V gene are KGHDR and SFDVKD.

This clonotype was counted many times. The CDR3 DNA sequence: TGTGCTAGTGGTACCAGCGGAAACAATGAGCAGTTCTTC. Its protein product is CASGTSGNNEQFF. This rearrangement joins TRBV12-5 to TRBJ2-1, with a weak D call TRBD2 (5 bases). The CDR3 consists of 13 residues. V was trimmed by 5 bases and J by 5 bases, leaving 10 bases between them. CDR1 and CDR2 (germline): LGHNT, FRNRAP.

In this sample, this clonotype turned up many times. The chain joins TRBV12-3 or TRBV12-4 to TRBJ2-7; D ambiguous. V lost 0 bases and J lost 6, with 6 bases in between. CDR3 length equals 12 residues. The CDR3 loop reads CASSLAGFEQYF. DNA for the CDR3: TGTGCCAGCAGTTTAGCCGGGTTCGAGCAGTACTTC.

Only a few counts were recorded for this clonotype. This sequence joins TRBV6-6 and TRBJ1-1; 7 bases align to TRBD1. Germline CDR1 reads MNHNY; CDR2 reads SVGAGI (reference sequence). There are 12 residues in the CDR3. Trimming took 0 bases from V and 8 from J; bases not matched to a gene: 0. The CDR3 loop is CASSYSTGEAFF. As DNA, the CDR3 is TGTGCCAGCAGTTACTCGACAGGGGAAGCTTTCTTT.

A word on this clonotype: A read error is possible here, since a much larger clone lies one base away. The rearrangement joins TRBV6-5 to TRBJ1-6; D possibly corresponds to TRBD1 (5 bases). This CDR3 region has 17 residues. Germline assignment: CDR1 MNHEY and CDR2 SVGAGI. This CDR3 reads CTSSPRVPRVRNSPLHF. The CDR3, as DNA: TGTACCAGCAGTCCGAGAGTTCCCAGGGTGCGGAATTCACCCCTCCACTTT.

The table lists this clonotype with many counts. The chain is built from TRBV5-1 and TRBJ1-6; D perhaps matches TRBD1 (5 bases). This CDR3 spans 14 amino acids. In germline, CDR1 is SGHRS, CDR2 YFSETQ. The ends were cut back, 4 bases at V and 5 bases at J, with 10 bases in the middle. The DNA for the CDR3 is TGCGCCAGCAGCCAAATGACAGATAATTCACCCCTCCACTTT. As protein: CASSQMTDNSPLHF.

CDR3 in DNA: TGTGCTAGTGGCGGACAGGCGCATAGCACAGATACGCAGTATTTT. This gives the protein CASGGQAHSTDTQYF. The chain uses TRBV12-5 and TRBJ2-3, with 7 bases lining up with TRBD1. Germline V gene data show CDR1 as LGHNT and CDR2 as FRNRAP. The V gene end was trimmed by 6 bases and the J gene end by 0 bases; junction bases not matched to a gene: 6. This CDR3 region has 15 residues.

This clonotype was observed a single time. The chain uses TRBV6-1 and TRBJ1-3; unclear D gene. This CDR3 comprises 14 residues. V lost 6 bases to trimming and J lost 2 bases, with 11 bases between them. Looked up from germline, CDR1 is MNHNS and CDR2 is SASEGT. The CDR3 here is CASRPEHPGNTIYF. The CDR3 coding sequence is TGTGCCAGCAGACCGGAACACCCTGGAAACACCATATATTTT.

This clonotype was seen repeatedly, ten times or more. The CDR3 loop is CSGGGDVGAFF. CDR3 nucleotides: TGCAGCGGCGGTGGGGACGTAGGAGCTTTCTTT. The chain is built from TRBV29-1 and TRBJ1-1; tentatively, D is TRBD1 (5 bases). The germline V gene has CDR1 SQVTM and CDR2 ANQGSEA. Trimming pared 7 bases from V and 10 bases from J, leaving 16 bases between. CDR3 length: 11 residues.

The chain carries TRBV5-1 and TRBJ1-1; D is possibly TRBD1 (5 bases). V lost 7 bases to trimming and J lost 3 bases, with 19 bases between them. The CDR3 extends over 15 amino acids. The germline gives CDR1 SGHRS, CDR2 YFSETQ. In DNA form, the CDR3 reads TGCGCCAGCCGGAGACAAGAGGGGTTGGACACTGAAGCTTTCTTT. Translating it yields CASRRQEGLDTEAFF.

Concerning this clonotype itself: A junction boundary mismatches the germline segment, possibly from a read error. The chain recombines TRBV12-3 or TRBV12-4 with TRBJ2-7; D not resolved. The CDR3 is 14 amino acids. CDR3 DNA: TGTGCCAGCAGTTTAGTAAGGGCGTCCTTCGAGCAGTACTTC. Encoded protein: CASSLVRASFEQYF.

This clonotype was seen at least ten times. The chain links TRBV12-3 or TRBV12-4 to TRBJ1-6; TRBD1 aligns across 8 bases. V dropped 6 bases and J dropped 6; count of bases not matched to a gene: 4. The CDR3 has 14 residues. The CDR3 loop is CASSDRGSNSPLHF. The CDR3 nucleotides read TGTGCCAGCAGCGACAGGGGTTCTAATTCACCCCTCCACTTT.

The chain is built from TRBV29-1 and TRBJ2-2; the D gene could be TRBD1 or TRBD2 (5 bases each). V was cut by 8 bases and J by 0 bases, with 13 bases left in between. The CDR3 totals 14 residues. CDR1 and CDR2 from the germline V gene are SQVTM and ANQGSEA. The CDR3 region has the DNA TGCAGCACGGTAGGGACGGCGAACACCGGGGAGCTGTTTTTT. This gives the protein CSTVGTANTGELFF.

CDR3 loop: CASSLEQIYNEQFF. CDR3 nucleotides: TGTGCCAGCAGTTTAGAACAGATTTACAATGAGCAGTTCTTC. This chain uses TRBV12-3 or TRBV12-4 with TRBJ2-1; D gene unclear. V was clipped by 1 base and J by 4 bases, with 8 bases between them. CDR3 size: 14 residues.

There are a few counts of this clonotype. The rearrangement links TRBV10-2 to TRBJ1-1; 8 positions match TRBD1. Germline V CDR1 and CDR2: WSHSY, SAAADI. V lost 5 bases and J lost 1; bases outside the gene matches: 12. This CDR3 has 17 residues. The CDR3 here is CASSTGGLRVGNTEAFF. As DNA, the CDR3 is TGCGCCAGCAGTACAGGGGGTTTGAGAGTAGGGAACACTGAAGCTTTCTTT.

This clonotype showed up just a few times. The chain joins TRBV7-6 to TRBJ1-1, with D possibly TRBD1 on 5 matching bases. Germline CDR1 is SGHVS and CDR2 is FNYEAQ. CDR3 size: 16 residues. Trimming removed 5 bases at V and 4 bases at J, with 20 bases between. The DNA of the CDR3 is TGTGCCAGCAGCACTCCCGGGGGGGGGACTTCCACTGAAGCTTTCTTT. Translation gives CASSTPGGGTSTEAFF.

This sequence joins TRBV7-3 and TRBJ1-2, with 10 nucleotides matching TRBD1. The J segment lost 6 bases and the V segment lost 3 bases, leaving 1 base of the junction unmatched. CDR1 and CDR2 (germline): SGHTA, FQGTGA. The CDR3 consists of 13 residues. The CDR3 spells CASSFGTGDGYTF. DNA for the CDR3: TGTGCCAGCAGCTTTGGGACAGGGGATGGCTACACCTTC.

The chain carries TRBV27 and TRBJ1-5; 8 bases agree with TRBD1. V was pared by 8 bases and J by 2 bases, with 11 bases of the junction left unmatched. Germline V lookup: CDR1 MNHEY, CDR2 SMNVEV (reference sequence). The CDR3 consists of 16 residues. The CDR3 nucleotides are TGTGCCAGCGCGCGAAGAGTGACAGGGGGCAATCAGCCCCAGCATTTT. It translates to CASARRVTGGNQPQHF.

This clonotype appeared many times. This rearrangement joins TRBV29-1 to TRBJ1-5; D is unclear. The CDR3 covers 13 residues. Germline assignment: CDR1 SQVTM and CDR2 ANQGSEA. Trimming removed 4 bases at V and 0 bases at J, with 7 bases between. The CDR3 bases are TGCAGCGTTGTTCATGGTAGCAATCAGCCCCAGCATTTT. Its translation is CSVVHGSNQPQHF.

This clonotype was seen at least ten times. The chain is built from TRBV6-5 and TRBJ1-5; D gene ambiguous. The germline CDR1 and CDR2 sequences are MNHEY and SVGAGI. The CDR3 has 15 amino acids. The V and J ends lost 0 bases and 4 bases respectively, with 10 bases between them. DNA for the CDR3: TGTGCCAGCAGTTACTCGGCCAGGCTGAATCAGCCCCAGCATTTT. Translated, it gives CASSYSARLNQPQHF.